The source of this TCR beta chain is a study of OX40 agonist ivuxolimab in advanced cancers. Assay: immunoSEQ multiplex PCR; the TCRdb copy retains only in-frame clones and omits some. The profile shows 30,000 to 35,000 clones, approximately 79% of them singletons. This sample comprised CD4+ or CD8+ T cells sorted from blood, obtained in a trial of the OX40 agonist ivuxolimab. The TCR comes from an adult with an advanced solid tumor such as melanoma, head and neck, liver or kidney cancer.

The CDR3 is CASRRDRGVYGYTF. CDR3 nucleotides: TGCGCCAGCAGGAGGGACAGGGGGGTCTATGGCTACACCTTC. This sequence joins TRBV10-2 and TRBJ1-2, with 11 positions matching TRBD1. This CDR3 has 14 residues. Germline CDR1 WSHSY, CDR2 SAAADI. V gave up 6 bases and J gave up 4 bases; unmatched junction bases: 4.